Listed here are 29 T cell receptor beta chains from one sample, sequenced in a study of T cell changes during pregnancy in multiple sclerosis (dated by TCRdb to the late 2010s). The protocol used for the library was the immunoSEQ multiplex PCR assay. Held by TCRdb, this immuneACCESS table contains in-frame sequences only and omits some clones. Under half of the omission traces to an unresolved V gene where checked; the cause of the rest is unknown. Present in this sample are tens of thousands of clones, 91% of which were seen just once. In total, the top ten clones hold 0.29% of the sample. Sequencing was performed on CD4+ T cells from peripheral blood mononuclear cells, taken in the third trimester of pregnancy. All receptors derive from a female donor in good health, enrolled as a control in a pregnancy study.

This clone was seen just once. This sequence joins TRBV4-3 and TRBJ2-5, with D perhaps matching TRBD1 (6 bases). Trimming removed 1 base from V and 4 bases from J, with 13 bases in between. The CDR3 sequence is 15 residues long. Per germline, CDR1 LGHNA and CDR2 YSLEER. The chain's CDR3 is CASSQGPQGRETQYF. CDR3 nucleotides: TGCGCCAGCAGCCAAGGACCACAGGGTAGAGAGACCCAGTACTTC.

The chain combines TRBV30 with TRBJ2-5, with 10 bases matching TRBD2. The CDR3 is made up of 16 amino acids. Trimming at V came to 0 bases and at J to 5 bases, leaving 9 bases not matched to a gene. The germline CDR1 and CDR2 sequences are GTSNPN and SVGIG (reference sequence). The CDR3 loop is CAWSVLGAGGAETQYF. The CDR3 DNA reads TGTGCCTGGAGTGTACTAGGAGCGGGGGGGGCCGAGACCCAGTACTTC.

The chain joins TRBV7-9 to TRBJ2-3, with D maybe TRBD2 (6 bases). The CDR3 totals 15 residues. Germline loops: CDR1 SEHNR, CDR2 FQNEAQ (reference sequence). Deletions cut 3 bases from V and 1 base from J, with 11 bases between. DNA for the CDR3: TGTGCCAGCAGCTTTGTGGGGGAGGGCACAGATACGCAGTATTTT. As protein: CASSFVGEGTDTQYF.

The chain uses TRBV15 and TRBJ1-2, with a tentative D call TRBD1 (6 bases). Germline V gene sequence: CDR1 LNHNV, CDR2 YYDKDF (reference sequence). The CDR3 is made up of 11 amino acids. Deletions cut 5 bases from V and 14 bases from J, with 15 bases between. The CDR3 spells CATSGNRVHTF. CDR3 nucleotides: TGTGCCACCAGCGGAAACAGGGTCCATACCTTC.

The CDR3 region is CASSTTDSNQPQHF. CDR3 in DNA: TGTGCCAGCAGTACGACAGATAGCAATCAGCCCCAGCATTTT. The chain is built from TRBV6-1 and TRBJ1-5; D might be TRBD1 (5 bases). Germline V gene sequence: CDR1 MNHNS, CDR2 SASEGT. The CDR3 contains 14 residues. Trimming pared 5 bases from V and 0 bases from J, leaving 8 bases between.

The gene calls are TRBV27 and TRBJ2-6, with D perhaps TRBD1 (6 bases). The CDR3 spans 15 residues. Germline CDR1 and CDR2: MNHEY and SMNVEV (reference sequence). V was shortened by 9 bases and J by 0 bases, with 12 bases between the two germline ends. The CDR3 coding sequence is TGTGCCAGTTTAAGAGGGGGCTCTGGGGCCAACGTCCTGACTTTC. Amino acids: CASLRGGSGANVLTF.

The chain carries TRBV14 and TRBJ2-3; 9 bases align to TRBD2. The germline CDR1 and CDR2 sequences are SGHDN and FVKESK. V dropped 1 base and J dropped 15; count of bases not matched to a gene: 8. The length of the CDR3 is 13 residues. CDR3 nucleotide sequence: TGTGCCAGCAGCCAAGCGTTCCAGCGGGGGGCTTATTTT. As protein: CASSQAFQRGAYF.

The chain combines TRBV7-3 with TRBJ1-1; maybe TRBD1 (5 bases). Trimming pared 1 base from V and 7 bases from J, leaving 13 bases between. The germline V gene has CDR1 SGHTA and CDR2 FQGTGA. CDR3 length: 14 residues. CDR3 sequence reads: CASSLSSDIGEAFF. CDR3 nucleotide sequence: TGTGCCAGCAGCTTAAGCTCGGACATCGGTGAAGCTTTCTTT. The full variable domain, in which reference TRBV7-3 and TRBJ1-1 provide the parts outside the CDR3, is GAGVSQTPSNKVTEKGKYVELRCDPISGHTALYWYRQSLGQGPEFLIYFQGTGAADDSGLPNDRFFAVRPEGSVSTLKIQRTERGDSAVYLCASSLSSDIGEAFFGQGTRLTVV.

The chain uses TRBV6-6 and TRBJ2-7; D is ambiguous. Per germline, CDR1 MNHNY and CDR2 SVGAGI (reference sequence). CDR3 length equals 13 residues. V was trimmed by 1 base and J by 3 bases, leaving 7 bases between them. The DNA for the CDR3 is TGTGCCAGCAGTTACTACAGTTACTACGAGCAGTACTTC. It codes for CASSYYSYYEQYF.

J is TRBJ1-1 and V is TRBV19; 11 bases fit TRBD1. Germline V lookup: CDR1 LNHDA, CDR2 SQIVND (reference sequence). Germline trimming cut 5 bases from V and 4 bases from J; bases unmatched to any gene: 6. The CDR3 loop spans 15 amino acids. CDR3 sequence reads: CASSLRTGGGTEAFF. The CDR3 coding sequence is TGTGCCAGTAGTCTTCGGACAGGGGGCGGCACTGAAGCTTTCTTT.

The chain joins TRBV7-2 to TRBJ2-7; 8 positions match TRBD1. The junction had 4 bases not matched to a gene; V was cut back by 2 bases and J by 4 bases. Germline-derived CDR1 and CDR2 are SGHTA and FQGNSA. The CDR3 spans 14 residues. The CDR3 region has the DNA TGTGCCAGCAGCTTATACCAGGGGGCTTACGAGCAGTACTTC. Its protein is CASSLYQGAYEQYF.

The V call is TRBV7-6, the J call TRBJ1-2; TRBD1 matches at 11 bases. Unmatched junction bases numbered 0, after V lost 3 bases and J lost 3 bases. The CDR3 runs 14 residues. Germline lookup yields CDR1 SGHVS and CDR2 FNYEAQ. The CDR3 DNA reads TGTGCCAGCAGCTTGGGACAGGGGGACTATGGCTACACCTTC. This codes for CASSLGQGDYGYTF.

The chain combines TRBV30 with TRBJ1-5; 7 bases fit TRBD1. CDR1 is GTSNPN and CDR2 is SVGIG in the germline V gene (reference sequence). J was trimmed by 7 bases and V by 2 bases; bases with no gene match: 8. The CDR3 totals 14 residues. The CDR3 loop reads CAWSFNRGGQPQHF. CDR3 coding DNA: TGTGCCTGGAGTTTTAACAGGGGAGGCCAGCCCCAGCATTTT.

This chain connects TRBV5-1 to TRBJ2-7, with 8 bases aligning to TRBD1. V was pared by 4 bases and J by 6 bases, with 15 bases of the junction left unmatched. Per the germline V gene, CDR1 is SGHRS and CDR2 is YFSETQ. The CDR3 consists of 16 residues. CDR3 bases: TGCGCCAGCAGCCCCTTCCCCGACAGGGGCTACGGCGAGCAGTACTTC. Its translation is CASSPFPDRGYGEQYF.

This CDR3 is CASLSFPGGTEAFF. CDR3 DNA sequence: TGTGCCAGCTTAAGTTTCCCGGGGGGCACTGAAGCTTTCTTT. The chain links TRBV19 to TRBJ1-1; perhaps TRBD1 as D (5 bases). The V end lost 9 bases, the J end lost 4 bases, and 18 bases lay between the germline ends. CDR3 length: 14 amino acids. Per germline, CDR1 LNHDA and CDR2 SQIVND (reference sequence).

V usage is TRBV18 and J usage is TRBJ2-1; maybe TRBD2 (5 bases). The length of the CDR3 is 13 residues. Trimming left V 5 bases short and J 7 bases short, with 12 bases between. Germline V gene sequence: CDR1 KGHSH, CDR2 LQKENI. The CDR3 protein is CASSDQSGNEQFF. As DNA, the CDR3 is TGTGCCAGCTCAGATCAGTCGGGAAATGAGCAGTTCTTC.

The chain uses TRBV9 and TRBJ2-2; D unclear. Germline V gives CDR1 SGDLS, CDR2 YYNGEE. This CDR3 comprises 16 residues. V dropped 0 bases and J dropped 1 base, with 10 bases sitting between them. The CDR3 sequence is CASSVGMTLNTGELFF. The CDR3, as DNA: TGTGCCAGCAGCGTAGGGATGACATTGAACACCGGGGAGCTGTTTTTT.

The chain recombines TRBV30 with TRBJ2-5; 9 bases are shared with TRBD1. The CDR3 contains 14 residues. V shed 5 bases and J 5 bases; nucleotides not matched to a gene: 9. Germline CDR1 reads GTSNPN; CDR2 reads SVGIG (reference sequence). CDR3 protein: CAWETGGEGETQYF. The CDR3 region has the DNA TGTGCCTGGGAAACAGGGGGCGAGGGGGAGACCCAGTACTTC.

This clone was seen a single time. The CDR3 reads CAWVPRVATNEKLFF. CDR3 sequence (DNA): TGTGCCTGGGTACCCAGGGTCGCGACTAATGAAAAACTGTTTTTT. The J gene is TRBJ1-4, the V gene TRBV30, with D tentatively TRBD1 (5 bases). Trimming took off 5 bases at V and 2 bases at J, with 15 bases between the two ends. The CDR3 consists of 15 residues. Germline-derived CDR1 and CDR2 are GTSNPN and SVGIG (reference sequence).

This chain links TRBV7-3 with TRBJ1-1, with 7 bases lining up with TRBD1. V lost 2 bases and J lost 0; bases outside the gene matches: 0. This CDR3 has 14 amino acids. The germline V gene has CDR1 SGHTA and CDR2 FQGTGA. The CDR3 coding sequence is TGTGCCAGCAGCTTAGACAGGGTGAACACTGAAGCTTTCTTT. This encodes CASSLDRVNTEAFF.

This clone was counted a few times. The gene calls are TRBV19 and TRBJ1-4, with D unresolved. The germline CDR1 and CDR2 sequences are LNHDA and SQIVND (reference sequence). This CDR3 spans 14 amino acids. V lost 0 bases, J lost 8 bases, and 10 bases lay in between. In nucleotides, the CDR3 is TGTGCCAGTAGTATAGACGTGGAGGAGGAAAAACTGTTTTTT. Translation: CASSIDVEEEKLFF. Drawing the rest from reference TRBV19 and TRBJ1-4, the complete variable domain is DGGITQSPKYLFRKEGQNVTLSCEQNLNHDAMYWYRQDPGQGLRLIYYSQIVNDFQKGDIAEGYSVSREKKESFPLTVTSAQKNPTAFYLCASSIDVEEEKLFFGSGTQLSVL.

This clone came up a few times. The chain recombines TRBV9 with TRBJ1-1, with 8 bases aligning to TRBD1. Germline CDR1 and CDR2: SGDLS and YYNGEE. This CDR3 has 13 amino acids. The J segment lost 8 bases and the V segment lost 2 bases, leaving 5 bases of the junction unmatched. CDR3 DNA sequence: TGTGCCAGCAGCGTTCAGGGGGCTTCAGAAGCTTTCTTT. Protein: CASSVQGASEAFF.

V is TRBV19 and J is TRBJ1-3; TRBD1 matches at 8 bases. J gave up 5 bases and V 8 bases, and 8 bases lay outside the gene matches. Germline CDR1 LNHDA, CDR2 SQIVND (reference sequence). CDR3 length: 14 residues. CDR3 in DNA: TGTGCCAGTTGTCAAGACAGGGGCAGAAACACCATATATTTT. Its protein product is CASCQDRGRNTIYF.

This chain joins TRBV7-8 and TRBJ1-4, with a weak D call TRBD1 (6 bases). The germline V gene has CDR1 SGHVS and CDR2 FQNEAQ. V dropped 4 bases and J dropped 4 bases, with 16 bases sitting between them. This CDR3 comprises 16 residues. CDR3 sequence: CASSSHGGGRNEKLFF. Here the CDR3 DNA reads TGTGCCAGCAGCTCCCACGGGGGGGGCCGTAATGAAAAACTGTTTTTT.

The chain combines TRBV11-1 with TRBJ1-4; 7 nucleotides match TRBD1. Germline V gene lookup returns CDR1 SGHAT and CDR2 FQDESV (reference sequence). This CDR3 region has 14 residues. After removal of 5 bases from V and 4 bases from J, the junction contained 4 bases not matched to a gene. The CDR3 reads CASSRDRDNEKLFF. The CDR3 nucleotides read TGTGCCAGCAGCCGAGACAGGGATAATGAAAAACTGTTTTTT. The full variable domain, rest sourced from reference TRBV11-1 and TRBJ1-4, is EAEVAQSPRYKITEKSQAVAFWCDPISGHATLYWYRQILGQGPELLVQFQDESVVDDSQLPKDRFSAERLKGVDSTLKIQPAELGDSAMYLCASSRDRDNEKLFFGSGTQLSVL.

The rearrangement links TRBV6-5 to TRBJ2-7; 11 nucleotides line up with TRBD2. Germline V gene sequence: CDR1 MNHEY, CDR2 SVGAGI. The CDR3 has 14 residues. Trimming at V came to 6 bases and at J to 2 bases, leaving 3 bases not matched to a gene. The CDR3: CASRASGGTYEQYF. For the CDR3, the DNA is TGTGCCAGCAGGGCTAGCGGGGGGACCTACGAGCAGTACTTC.

The V call is TRBV4-3, the J call TRBJ1-2, with TRBD1 as a possible D gene (5 bases). CDR3 size: 14 residues. Looked up from germline, CDR1 is LGHNA and CDR2 is YSLEER. V lost 0 bases and J 4 bases, leaving 9 bases between the germline ends. The DNA for the CDR3 is TGCGCCAGCAGCCAAGATCGGGGGAGCTATGGCTACACCTTC. Its translation: CASSQDRGSYGYTF.

V and J are TRBV2 and TRBJ2-7, with D tentatively TRBD1 (5 bases). V was cut by 4 bases and J by 0 bases, with 10 bases left in between. The V gene's germline CDR1 is SNHLY and CDR2 FYNNEI. CDR3 length: 14 amino acids. The CDR3 nucleotides read TGTGCCAGCAGTGGACAGCCCAGCTCCTACGAGCAGTACTTC. It codes for CASSGQPSSYEQYF. Using reference TRBV2 and TRBJ2-7 for the parts outside the CDR3, the full variable domain is EPEVTQTPSHQVTQMGQEVILRCVPISNHLYFYWYRQILGQKVEFLVSFYNNEISEKSEIFDDQFSVERPDGSNFTLKIRSTKLEDSAMYFCASSGQPSSYEQYFGPGTRLTVT.

The V call is TRBV12-5, the J call TRBJ1-4; TRBD1 matches 7 bases. The CDR3 consists of 16 residues. With 0 bases clipped from V and 4 bases from J, the junction kept 5 bases outside the gene matches. Germline loops: CDR1 LGHNT, CDR2 FRNRAP. CDR3 sequence reads: CASGLVPGTDNEKLFF. CDR3 bases: TGTGCTAGTGGTTTGGTCCCCGGGACAGATAATGAAAAACTGTTTTTT.